This TCR beta chain is from a study of cytomegalovirus exposure and HLA in healthy donors. Turning to the study itself: About 85 million unique TCRs from HLA-typed donors were held in an early release of data.

Germline CDR1 is SGDLS and CDR2 is YYNGEE. The CDR3 totals 15 residues. V trimming: 0 bases; J trimming: 2 bases; junction bases outside the gene matches: 3. This clone was detected only a few times. The PCR had 60 Vbeta and 13 Jbeta primers. Study processing details: The authors later counted tens of millions of unique TCR beta chains, roughly 10 million of them shared. Sequenced by immunoSEQ multiplex PCR; TCRdb stores in-frame clones only, minus some. V, J and clone size are those of that table, while D and trimming were read from the DNA. This table has 100,000 to 150,000 clones, under 85% appearing once.

This clonotype was obtained from a human donor in good health. The rearrangement uses TRBV9 and TRBJ1-2; 8 nucleotides agree with TRBD1. Sample: PBMCs. The CDR3 protein is CASSVGQGANYGYTF. The CDR3 DNA follows: TGTGCCAGCAGCGTAGGCCAGGGGGCAAACTATGGCTACACCTTC.